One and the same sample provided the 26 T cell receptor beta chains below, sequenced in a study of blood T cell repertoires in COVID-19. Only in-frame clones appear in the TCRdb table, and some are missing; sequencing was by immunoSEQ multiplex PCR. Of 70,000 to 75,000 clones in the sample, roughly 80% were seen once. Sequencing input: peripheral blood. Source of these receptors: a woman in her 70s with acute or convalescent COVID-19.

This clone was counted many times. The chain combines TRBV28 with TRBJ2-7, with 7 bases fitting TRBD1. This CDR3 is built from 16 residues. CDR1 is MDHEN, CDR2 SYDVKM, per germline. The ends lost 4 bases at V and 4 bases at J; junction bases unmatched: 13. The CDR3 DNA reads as TGTGCCAGCAGTTCCGTGGAAGGGGGCGAGAGGTACGAGCAGTACTTC. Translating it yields CASSSVEGGERYEQYF.

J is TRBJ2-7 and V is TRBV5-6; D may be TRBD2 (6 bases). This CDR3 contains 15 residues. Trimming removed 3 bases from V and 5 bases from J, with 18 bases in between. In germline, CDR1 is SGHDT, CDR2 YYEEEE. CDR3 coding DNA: TGTGCCAGCAGCTCCGGGACTCCAGTTTACCACGAGCAGTACTTC. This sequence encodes CASSSGTPVYHEQYF.

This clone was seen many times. The CDR3 bases are TGTGCCAGTCGATACAGGGAATTTAATGAAAAACTGTTTTTT. It encodes CASRYREFNEKLFF. V gene TRBV19 combines with J gene TRBJ1-4, with D perhaps matching TRBD1 (6 bases). Between the trimmed V and J ends, which lost 8 bases and 4 bases, there was a span of 14 bases. CDR3 size: 14 residues. The germline gives CDR1 LNHDA, CDR2 SQIVND (reference sequence).

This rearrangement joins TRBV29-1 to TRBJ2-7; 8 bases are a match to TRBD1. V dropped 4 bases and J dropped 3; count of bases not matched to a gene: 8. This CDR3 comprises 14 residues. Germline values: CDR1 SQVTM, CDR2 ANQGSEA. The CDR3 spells CSVVGAGGFYEQYF. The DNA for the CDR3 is TGCAGCGTTGTAGGGGCAGGGGGCTTCTACGAGCAGTACTTC.

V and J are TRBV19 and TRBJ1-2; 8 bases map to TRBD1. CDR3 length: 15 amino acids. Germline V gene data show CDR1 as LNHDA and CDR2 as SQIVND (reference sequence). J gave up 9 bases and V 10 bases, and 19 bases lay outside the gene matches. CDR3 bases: TGTGCCACACTAGACAGGGGATCATTTGCGGGCCGCTACACCTTC. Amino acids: CATLDRGSFAGRYTF.

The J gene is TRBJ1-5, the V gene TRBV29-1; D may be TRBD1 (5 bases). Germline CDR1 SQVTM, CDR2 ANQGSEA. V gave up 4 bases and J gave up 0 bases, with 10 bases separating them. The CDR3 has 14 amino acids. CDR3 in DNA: TGCAGCGTTGCAGACAGATATAGCAATCAGCCCCAGCATTTT. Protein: CSVADRYSNQPQHF.

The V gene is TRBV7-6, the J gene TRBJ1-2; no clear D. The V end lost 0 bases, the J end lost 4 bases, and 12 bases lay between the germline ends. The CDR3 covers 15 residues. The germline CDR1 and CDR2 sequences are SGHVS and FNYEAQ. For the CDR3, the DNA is TGTGCCAGCAGCTTAGCGGGCGACAACGCCTATGGCTACACCTTC. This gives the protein CASSLAGDNAYGYTF.

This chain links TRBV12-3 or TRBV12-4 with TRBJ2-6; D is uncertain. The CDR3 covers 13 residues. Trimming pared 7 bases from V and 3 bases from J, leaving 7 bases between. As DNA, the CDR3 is TGTGCCAGCACCCTAGGTGGGGCCAACGTCCTGACTTTC. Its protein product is CASTLGGANVLTF.

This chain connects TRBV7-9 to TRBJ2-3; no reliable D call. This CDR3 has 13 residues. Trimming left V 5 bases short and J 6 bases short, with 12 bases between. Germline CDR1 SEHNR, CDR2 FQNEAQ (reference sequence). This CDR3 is CASSPPSEDTQYF. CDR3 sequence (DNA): TGTGCCAGCAGCCCCCCCTCCGAGGATACGCAGTATTTT.

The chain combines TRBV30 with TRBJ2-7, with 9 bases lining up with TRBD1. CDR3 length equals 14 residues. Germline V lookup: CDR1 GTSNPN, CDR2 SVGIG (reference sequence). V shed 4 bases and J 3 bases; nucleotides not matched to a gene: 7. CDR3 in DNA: TGTGCCTGGAACCGGGACAGGGTCCTCTACGAGCAGTACTTC. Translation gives CAWNRDRVLYEQYF.

CDR3 sequence reads: CASSPAQGYTEAFF. CDR3 nucleotides: TGTGCCAGCAGCCCCGCTCAGGGGTACACTGAAGCTTTCTTT. The chain links TRBV11-1 to TRBJ1-1, with D possibly matching TRBD1 (6 bases). V lost 5 bases to trimming and J lost 3 bases, with 13 bases between them. This CDR3 comprises 14 residues. CDR1 SGHAT and CDR2 FQDESV come from the germline V gene (reference sequence).

This CDR3 reads CASSPDSQETQYF. The CDR3, as DNA: TGCGCCAGCAGCCCGGACTCACAAGAGACCCAGTACTTC. The chain links TRBV5-1 to TRBJ2-5, with D possibly being TRBD2 (5 bases). CDR1 and CDR2 from the germline V gene are SGHRS and YFSETQ. There are 13 residues in the CDR3. With 4 bases removed from V and 2 bases from J, the gap between germline ends came to 9 bases. The full variable domain, with the rest looked up from reference TRBV5-1 and TRBJ2-5, is KAGVTQTPRYLIKTRGQQVTLSCSPISGHRSVSWYQQTPGQGLQFLFEYFSETQRNKGNFPGRFSGRQFSNSRSEMNVSTLELGDSALYLCASSPDSQETQYFGPGTRLLVL.

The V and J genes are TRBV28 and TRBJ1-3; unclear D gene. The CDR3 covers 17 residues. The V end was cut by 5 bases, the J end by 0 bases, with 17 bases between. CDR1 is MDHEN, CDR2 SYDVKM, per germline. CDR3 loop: CASSLLTGVISGNTIYF. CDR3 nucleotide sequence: TGTGCCAGCAGTCTCCTTACCGGGGTGATCTCTGGAAACACCATATATTTT.

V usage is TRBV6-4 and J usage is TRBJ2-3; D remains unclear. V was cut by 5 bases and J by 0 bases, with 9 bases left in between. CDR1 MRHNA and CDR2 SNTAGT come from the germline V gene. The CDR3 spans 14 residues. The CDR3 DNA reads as TGTGCCAGCAGTAGATCCGCGAGCACAGATACGCAGTATTTT. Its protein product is CASSRSASTDTQYF.

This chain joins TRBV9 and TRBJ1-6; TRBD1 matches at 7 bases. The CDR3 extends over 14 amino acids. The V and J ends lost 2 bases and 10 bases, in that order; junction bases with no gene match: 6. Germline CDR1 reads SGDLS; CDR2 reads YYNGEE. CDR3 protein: CASSVTGLKSPLHF. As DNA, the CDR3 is TGTGCCAGCAGCGTGACAGGGTTAAAGTCACCCCTCCACTTT.

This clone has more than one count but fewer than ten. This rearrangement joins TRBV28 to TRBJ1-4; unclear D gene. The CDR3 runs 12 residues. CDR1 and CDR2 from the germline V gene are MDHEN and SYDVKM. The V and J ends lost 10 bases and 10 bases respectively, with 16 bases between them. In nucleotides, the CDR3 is TGTGCCATGCGGGAGGGCGGCGGAAAACTGTTTTTT. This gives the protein CAMREGGGKLFF. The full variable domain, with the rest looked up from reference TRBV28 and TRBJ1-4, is DVKVTQSSRYLVKRTGEKVFLECVQDMDHENMFWYRQDPGLGLRLIYFSYDVKMKEKGDIPEGYSVSREKKERFSLILESASTNQTSMYLCAMREGGGKLFFGSGTQLSVL.

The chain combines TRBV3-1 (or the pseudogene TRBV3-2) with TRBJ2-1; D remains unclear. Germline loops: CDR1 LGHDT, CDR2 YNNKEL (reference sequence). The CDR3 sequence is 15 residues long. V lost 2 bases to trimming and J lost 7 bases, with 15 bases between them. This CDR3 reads CASSQPMTYLNEQFF. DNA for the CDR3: TGTGCCAGCAGCCAACCTATGACTTATTTGAATGAGCAGTTCTTC.

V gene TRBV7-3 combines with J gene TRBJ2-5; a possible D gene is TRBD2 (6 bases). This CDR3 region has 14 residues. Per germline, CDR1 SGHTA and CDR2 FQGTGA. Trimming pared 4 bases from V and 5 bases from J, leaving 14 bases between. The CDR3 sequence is CASSSTARGETQYF. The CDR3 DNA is TGTGCCAGCAGCTCGACCGCTCGGGGGGAGACCCAGTACTTC.

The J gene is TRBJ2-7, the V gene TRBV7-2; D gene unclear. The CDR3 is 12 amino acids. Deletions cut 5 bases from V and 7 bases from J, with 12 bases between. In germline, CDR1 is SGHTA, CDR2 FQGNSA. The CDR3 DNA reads TGTGCCAGCAGCCTTGGGCCTCGGGAGCAGTACTTC. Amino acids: CASSLGPREQYF. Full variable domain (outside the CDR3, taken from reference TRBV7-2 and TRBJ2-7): GAGVSQSPSNKVTEKGKDVELRCDPISGHTALYWYRQSLGQGLEFLIYFQGNSAPDKSGLPSDRFSAERTGGSVSTLTIQRTQQEDSAVYLCASSLGPREQYFGPGTRLTVT.

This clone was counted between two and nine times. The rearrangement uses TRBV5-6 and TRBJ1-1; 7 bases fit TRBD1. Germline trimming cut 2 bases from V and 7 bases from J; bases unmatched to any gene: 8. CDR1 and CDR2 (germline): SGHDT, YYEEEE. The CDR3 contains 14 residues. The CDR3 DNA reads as TGTGCCAGCAGCTTCGACAGGGCCCAGCATGAAGCTTTCTTT. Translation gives CASSFDRAQHEAFF.

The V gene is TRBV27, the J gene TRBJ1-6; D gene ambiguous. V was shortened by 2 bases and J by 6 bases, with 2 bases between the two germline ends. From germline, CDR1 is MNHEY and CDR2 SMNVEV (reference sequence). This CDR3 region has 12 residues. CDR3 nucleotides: TGTGCCAGCAGTTTACGTAATTCACCCCTCCACTTT. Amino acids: CASSLRNSPLHF.

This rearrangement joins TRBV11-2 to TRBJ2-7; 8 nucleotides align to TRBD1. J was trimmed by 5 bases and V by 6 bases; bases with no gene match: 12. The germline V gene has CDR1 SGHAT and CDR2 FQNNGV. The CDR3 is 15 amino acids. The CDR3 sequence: CASSSPDRASNEQYF. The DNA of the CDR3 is TGTGCCAGCAGTTCTCCGGACAGGGCATCCAACGAGCAGTACTTC.

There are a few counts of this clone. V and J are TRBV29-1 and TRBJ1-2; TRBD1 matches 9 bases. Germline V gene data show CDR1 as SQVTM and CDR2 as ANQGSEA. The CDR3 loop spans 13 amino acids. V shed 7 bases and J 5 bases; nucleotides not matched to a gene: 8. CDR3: CSGQTGGGYGYTF. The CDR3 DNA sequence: TGCAGCGGCCAGACAGGGGGAGGGTATGGCTACACCTTC.

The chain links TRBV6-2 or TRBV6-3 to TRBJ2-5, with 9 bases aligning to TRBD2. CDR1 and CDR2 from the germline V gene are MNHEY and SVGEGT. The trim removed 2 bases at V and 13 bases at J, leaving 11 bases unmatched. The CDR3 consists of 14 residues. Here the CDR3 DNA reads TGTGCCAGCAGTTACATGGCTAGCGGGATCCCATTGTACTTC. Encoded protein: CASSYMASGIPLYF.

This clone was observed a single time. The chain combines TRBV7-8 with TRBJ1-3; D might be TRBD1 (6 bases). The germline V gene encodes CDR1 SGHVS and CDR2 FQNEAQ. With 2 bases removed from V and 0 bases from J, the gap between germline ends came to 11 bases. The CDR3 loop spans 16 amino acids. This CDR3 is CASSLQGIISGNTIYF. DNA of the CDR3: TGTGCCAGCAGCTTACAGGGGATTATCTCTGGAAACACCATATATTTT.

The DNA of the CDR3 is TGCGCCAGCAGCTTGGTAGGGACAGCTAACTATGGCTACACCTTC. It codes for CASSLVGTANYGYTF. The chain couples TRBV5-1 to TRBJ1-2; 7 bases agree with TRBD1. The germline gives CDR1 SGHRS, CDR2 YFSETQ. This CDR3 contains 15 residues. The V segment lost 0 bases and the J segment 0 bases; nucleotides outside the gene matches: 2.